This T cell receptor beta chain was documented in a study of T cell repertoires in cytomegalovirus infection. Turning to the study itself: In public TCR beta signatures, there were indications of both CMV infection and matching HLA type.

V lost 5 bases and J lost 10, with 15 bases in between. Per the germline V gene, CDR1 is SGHTA and CDR2 is FQGNSA. The CDR3 covers 14 residues. TCRdb used MiXCR to reprocess the reads, holding one entry per CDR3 protein. Found here are a few hundred thousand distinct CDR3 sequences, 40% of them singletons; the top ten hold 40% to 60%. Regarding this clonotype: Its antigen is currently unknown.

The V gene is TRBV7-2, the J gene TRBJ1-6; D unresolved. The sequences come from cultured PBMCs, collected from culture after CMV antigen stimulation. The origin of this receptor is a human donor in good health (CMV status not recorded). Some clones in this sample may be carry-over from other donors' samples. The CDR3 region is CASSLIAVGSPLHF. CDR3 nucleotides: TGTGCCAGCAGCCTCATTGCGGTCGGATCACCCCTCCACTTT.